The next 27 T cell receptor beta chains were all read from a single sample in a study of cytomegalovirus exposure and HLA in healthy donors. Primers: 60 Vbeta forward and 13 Jbeta reverse. This table comes from immunoSEQ multiplex PCR, and its TCRdb copy is limited to in-frame clones, with some not included. The data show approximately 140,000 clones, with roughly 80% seen just once and roughly 3.6% held by the top ten. The sequenced sample was PBMCs. These TCRs come from a human donor in good health.

This chain connects TRBV20-1 to TRBJ1-2; D call uncertain. The V gene lost 5 bases and the J gene lost 4 bases, with 8 bases spanning the gap. Germline-derived CDR1 and CDR2 are DFQATT and SNEGSKA (reference sequence). The CDR3 consists of 11 residues. Here the CDR3 DNA reads TGCAGTGCTGGGGAGGGCTATGGCTACACCTTC. It translates to CSAGEGYGYTF.

The rearrangement joins TRBV27 to TRBJ2-1; 10 bases fit TRBD2. The CDR3 is made up of 17 amino acids. V lost 3 bases, J lost 7 bases, and 12 bases stayed unmatched. Germline V gene lookup returns CDR1 MNHEY and CDR2 SMNVEV (reference sequence). CDR3 coding DNA: TGTGCCAGCAGTTTGGCTAGCGGGAGAGTGGGTCTGAATGAGCAGTTCTTC. Encoded protein: CASSLASGRVGLNEQFF.

The gene calls are TRBV5-4 and TRBJ2-7, with a weak D call TRBD1 (5 bases). Per the germline V gene, CDR1 is SGHNT and CDR2 is YYREEE (reference sequence). Trimming removed 0 bases at V and 6 bases at J, with 10 bases between. The CDR3 covers 13 residues. The CDR3 sequence: CASSLEVQGEQYF. CDR3 in DNA: TGTGCCAGCAGCTTGGAGGTCCAGGGCGAGCAGTACTTC.

This chain links TRBV18 with TRBJ2-5, with a tentative D call TRBD2 (6 bases). CDR1 is KGHSH and CDR2 is LQKENI in the germline V gene. Between the trimmed V and J ends, which lost 3 bases and 3 bases, there was a span of 8 bases. This CDR3 contains 13 residues. CDR3 amino acids: CASSPWGEETQYF. Written as DNA, the CDR3 is TGTGCCAGCTCACCTTGGGGGGAAGAGACCCAGTACTTC. The full variable domain, in which reference TRBV18 and TRBJ2-5 provide the parts outside the CDR3, is NAGVMQNPRHLVRRRGQEARLRCSPMKGHSHVYWYRQLPEEGLKFMVYLQKENIIDESGMPKERFSAEFPKEGPSILRIQQVVRGDSAAYFCASSPWGEETQYFGPGTRLLVL.

This clone was found a few times. This chain joins TRBV28 and TRBJ2-1; TRBD1 matches 8 bases. The J segment lost 0 bases and the V segment lost 4 bases, leaving 17 bases of the junction unmatched. Germline V CDR1 and CDR2: MDHEN, SYDVKM. CDR3 length equals 20 residues. This CDR3 is CASSSTPGQVSFSSYNEQFF. CDR3 DNA sequence: TGTGCCAGCAGTTCCACCCCGGGACAGGTATCGTTTAGCTCCTACAATGAGCAGTTCTTC.

The genes are TRBV28 and TRBJ1-1; D possibly corresponds to TRBD1 (5 bases). CDR3 length: 12 residues. Trimming shortened V by 6 bases and J by 9 bases, and 14 bases separated the two germline ends. CDR1 is MDHEN and CDR2 is SYDVKM in the germline V gene. CDR3 in amino acids: CASSLTGGKAFF. CDR3 nucleotide sequence: TGTGCCAGCAGCCTGACCGGGGGTAAAGCTTTCTTT.

This clone occurred once. The rearrangement joins TRBV9 to TRBJ2-5, with unresolved D. There are 13 residues in the CDR3. V gave up 0 bases and J gave up 7 bases, with 10 bases separating them. Germline loops: CDR1 SGDLS, CDR2 YYNGEE. The CDR3 sequence is CASSVGTAATQYF. CDR3 bases: TGTGCCAGCAGCGTAGGTACCGCGGCGACCCAGTACTTC.

The gene calls are TRBV11-2 and TRBJ2-7, with D unclear. The V end lost 3 bases, the J end lost 2 bases, and 5 bases lay between the germline ends. This CDR3 comprises 12 residues. Germline lookup yields CDR1 SGHAT and CDR2 FQNNGV. Written as DNA, the CDR3 is TGTGCCAGCAGCTTTAACACCTACGAGCAGTACTTC. Its protein product is CASSFNTYEQYF.

This rearrangement joins TRBV27 to TRBJ2-3; TRBD2 is a possible D gene (5 bases). CDR3 length: 14 residues. In germline, CDR1 is MNHEY, CDR2 SMNVEV (reference sequence). With 5 bases removed from V and 2 bases from J, the gap between germline ends came to 11 bases. DNA for the CDR3: TGTGCCAGCAGTCCCGGACTGTTCACAGATACGCAGTATTTT. Translated, it gives CASSPGLFTDTQYF.

V usage is TRBV7-8 and J usage is TRBJ2-7; possibly TRBD1 for D (6 bases). The CDR3 is 15 residues long. The ends were cut back, 6 bases at V and 6 bases at J, with 21 bases in the middle. The germline V gene has CDR1 SGHVS and CDR2 FQNEAQ. The CDR3 DNA sequence: TGTGCCAGCAGAACTCTCGGGACAAATCTCGGCGAGCAGTACTTC. It translates to CASRTLGTNLGEQYF.

The chain uses TRBV28 and TRBJ1-1; D is unclear. This CDR3 region has 11 residues. Trimming pared 6 bases from V and 4 bases from J, leaving 6 bases between. Germline lookup yields CDR1 MDHEN and CDR2 SYDVKM. The CDR3, as DNA: TGTGCCAGCAGCCAGATCACTGAAGCTTTCTTT. Amino acid sequence: CASSQITEAFF. Together with reference TRBV28 and TRBJ1-1, the CDR3 gives the full variable domain: DVKVTQSSRYLVKRTGEKVFLECVQDMDHENMFWYRQDPGLGLRLIYFSYDVKMKEKGDIPEGYSVSREKKERFSLILESASTNQTSMYLCASSQITEAFFGQGTRLTVV.

The genes are TRBV5-6 and TRBJ1-5; tentatively, D is TRBD1 (5 bases). The CDR3 consists of 15 residues. The V gene's germline CDR1 is SGHDT and CDR2 YYEEEE. Trimming removed 1 base from V and 6 bases from J, with 14 bases in between. This chain's CDR3 is CASSLRGGVPQPQHF. The CDR3 DNA is TGTGCCAGCAGCTTGAGGGGAGGGGTCCCTCAGCCCCAGCATTTT.

The genes are TRBV19 and TRBJ2-2; 9 positions match TRBD1. The V gene end was trimmed by 1 base and the J gene end by 7 bases; junction bases not matched to a gene: 7. The CDR3 runs 16 residues. The V gene's germline CDR1 is LNHDA and CDR2 SQIVND (reference sequence). In nucleotides, the CDR3 is TGTGCCAGTAGTATAGGTGGGACAGGGCTATTCGGGGAGCTGTTTTTT. As protein: CASSIGGTGLFGELFF.

The V gene is TRBV29-1, the J gene TRBJ1-3, with 7 bases aligning to TRBD1. V was clipped by 6 bases and J by 2 bases; unmatched bases: 7. This CDR3 contains 14 residues. Germline lookup yields CDR1 SQVTM and CDR2 ANQGSEA. The CDR3: CSVSNRGTGNTIYF. The CDR3 DNA reads TGCAGCGTGTCGAACAGGGGTACTGGAAACACCATATATTTT.

This chain connects TRBV14 to TRBJ1-2; 7 positions match TRBD1. Germline V gene data show CDR1 as SGHDN and CDR2 as FVKESK. The CDR3 spans 15 residues. V shed 6 bases and J 6 bases; nucleotides not matched to a gene: 13. The CDR3 nucleotides are TGTGCCAGCAGTCCAGCACAGGGGATAAGACATGGCTACACCTTC. Translated: CASSPAQGIRHGYTF.

This clone was detected only a few times. CDR3 residues: CASSEFPGTYNEQFF. The CDR3 DNA is TGTGCCAGCAGTGAATTTCCAGGTACCTACAATGAGCAGTTCTTC. V and J are TRBV6-1 and TRBJ2-1; D is unresolved. Germline V gene data show CDR1 as MNHNS and CDR2 as SASEGT. This CDR3 has 15 residues. Trimming removed 2 bases from V and 2 bases from J, with 10 bases in between.

CDR3 region: CASSESPRGEQYF. Here the CDR3 DNA reads TGCGCCAGCAGTGAGTCCCCCAGGGGCGAGCAGTACTTC. The rearrangement links TRBV10-1 to TRBJ2-7, with D tentatively TRBD1 (6 bases). There are 13 residues in the CDR3. Between the trimmed V and J ends, which lost 0 bases and 6 bases, there was a span of 9 bases. CDR1 is WNHNN, CDR2 SYGVQD, per germline (reference sequence).

The rearrangement joins TRBV28 to TRBJ1-2; D may be TRBD1 (6 bases). The CDR3 extends over 15 amino acids. Germline loops: CDR1 MDHEN, CDR2 SYDVKM. V dropped 4 bases and J dropped 3 bases, with 15 bases sitting between them. CDR3 in DNA: TGTGCCAGCAGTTCTCACAGGGAGATGGACTATGGCTACACCTTC. This gives the protein CASSSHREMDYGYTF.

The chain links TRBV5-4 to TRBJ2-7; tentative D call: TRBD1 (5 bases). Germline lookup yields CDR1 SGHNT and CDR2 YYREEE (reference sequence). This CDR3 contains 13 residues. V lost 0 bases to trimming and J lost 1 base, with 5 bases between them. Here the CDR3 DNA reads TGTGCCAGCAGCTTGGGACAGTCCTACGAGCAGTACTTC. Translated, it gives CASSLGQSYEQYF.

There are a few counts of this clone. V is TRBV15 and J is TRBJ1-5; D is possibly TRBD1 (6 bases). The germline V and J ends were trimmed by 2 bases and 7 bases, with 15 bases remaining between them. The CDR3 is made up of 15 amino acids. From germline, CDR1 is LNHNV and CDR2 YYDKDF (reference sequence). CDR3 amino acids: CATSRTGQSGQPQHF. CDR3 nucleotides: TGTGCCACCAGCAGAACCGGACAGTCGGGACAGCCCCAGCATTTT.

The rearrangement links TRBV11-3 to TRBJ2-5, with 7 positions matching TRBD1. J gave up 2 bases and V 1 base, and 4 bases lay outside the gene matches. Germline CDR1 SGHNT, CDR2 YENEEA. The length of the CDR3 is 15 residues. The CDR3 DNA follows: TGTGCCAGCAGCTTAGGGAACAGGGGACAAGAGACCCAGTACTTC. It yields the protein CASSLGNRGQETQYF.

The chain carries TRBV19 and TRBJ2-1, with 10 bases that match TRBD1. V lost 6 bases and J lost 4; bases outside the gene matches: 0. The CDR3 is 13 amino acids. Germline lookup yields CDR1 LNHDA and CDR2 SQIVND (reference sequence). CDR3 sequence reads: CASRDRGYNEQFF. For the CDR3, the DNA is TGTGCCAGTAGGGACAGGGGGTACAATGAGCAGTTCTTC.

The J gene is TRBJ2-7, the V gene TRBV7-2; D may be TRBD1 (6 bases). The V gene's germline CDR1 is SGHTA and CDR2 FQGNSA. This CDR3 comprises 14 residues. Trimming took 3 bases from V and 6 from J, leaving 15 bases between them. CDR3 nucleotides: TGTGCCAGCAGCTTCCCGGGTGAGACAGGCGAGCAGTACTTC. It translates to CASSFPGETGEQYF.

J is TRBJ2-5 and V is TRBV6-6; D is unresolved. The CDR3 loop spans 13 amino acids. Per the germline V gene, CDR1 is MNHNY and CDR2 is SVGAGI (reference sequence). V gave up 0 bases and J gave up 3 bases, with 5 bases separating them. The CDR3 spells CASSYSPEETQYF. In nucleotides, the CDR3 is TGTGCCAGCAGTTACTCGCCAGAAGAGACCCAGTACTTC.

V and J are TRBV5-1 and TRBJ2-7; TRBD1 is a possible D gene (6 bases). Germline V gene data show CDR1 as SGHRS and CDR2 as YFSETQ. The CDR3 totals 14 residues. Trimming took 4 bases from V and 7 from J, leaving 18 bases between them. CDR3 DNA: TGCGCCAGCAGCAAGCAAACAGGGTTGGGGGAGCAGTACTTC. This translates into CASSKQTGLGEQYF.

This clone was recorded a few times. The chain combines TRBV27 with TRBJ2-1; 7 bases map to TRBD1. Germline lookup yields CDR1 MNHEY and CDR2 SMNVEV (reference sequence). The ends lost 6 bases at V and 8 bases at J; junction bases unmatched: 4. The CDR3 runs to 12 residues. In DNA, the CDR3 is TGTGCCAGCAGCCCCCAGGGGGATGAGCAGTTCTTC. Amino acids: CASSPQGDEQFF.

CDR3 residues: CASSPLAGGGFSSYNEQFF. The CDR3 DNA reads as TGTGCCAGCAGCCCCTTAGCGGGAGGGGGTTTTAGCTCCTACAATGAGCAGTTCTTC. V and J are TRBV14 and TRBJ2-1; 11 bases are a match to TRBD2. Germline V gene sequence: CDR1 SGHDN, CDR2 FVKESK. J lost 0 bases, V lost 4 bases, and 11 bases had no gene match. This CDR3 comprises 19 residues.